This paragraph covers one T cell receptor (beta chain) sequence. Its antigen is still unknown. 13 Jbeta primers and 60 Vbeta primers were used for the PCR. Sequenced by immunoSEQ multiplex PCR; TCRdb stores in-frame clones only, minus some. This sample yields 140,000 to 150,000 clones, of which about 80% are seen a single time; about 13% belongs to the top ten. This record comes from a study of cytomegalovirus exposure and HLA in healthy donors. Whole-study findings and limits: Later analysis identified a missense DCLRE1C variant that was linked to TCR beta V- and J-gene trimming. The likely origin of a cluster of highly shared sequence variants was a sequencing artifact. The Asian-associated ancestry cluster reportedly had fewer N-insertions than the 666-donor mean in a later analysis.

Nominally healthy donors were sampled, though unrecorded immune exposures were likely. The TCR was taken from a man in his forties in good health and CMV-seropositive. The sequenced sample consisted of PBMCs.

CDR3 coding DNA: TGTGCCAGCAGTCCCACAGGGGCCAATCAGCCCCAGCATTTT. Translation: CASSPTGANQPQHF. The chain uses TRBV2 and TRBJ1-5; 7 nucleotides match TRBD1. This CDR3 contains 14 residues. V was clipped by 5 bases and J by 3 bases; unmatched bases: 4. Germline CDR1 and CDR2: SNHLY and FYNNEI.